The 28 T cell receptor beta chains below were found in one sample sequenced in a study of identical twins. TCRdb analysed the 5' RACE reads with MiXCR anew, one entry per CDR3 protein. The sample yields under 300,000 distinct CDR3 sequences, around an eighth seen once. The sequenced sample was memory (CD45RO+) T cells sorted from blood. The origin of the receptors is a woman aged 18-29 years in good health.

The rearrangement joins TRBV6-5 to TRBJ1-6; 11 nucleotides agree with TRBD1. Germline values: CDR1 MNHEY, CDR2 SVGAGI. The CDR3 has 16 residues. J lost 10 bases, V lost 0 bases, and 5 bases had no gene match. The CDR3 reads CASSYSGGTGGSPLHF. CDR3 nucleotides: TGTGCCAGCAGTTACTCAGGCGGGACAGGGGGATCACCCCTCCACTTT.

This clonotype was counted a few times. CDR3 sequence (DNA): TGTGCCAGCAGGTACAGAGAGTTCACTGAAGCTTTCTTT. Translating gives CASRYREFTEAFF. The chain is built from TRBV6-5 and TRBJ1-1; D unclear. Per the germline V gene, CDR1 is MNHEY and CDR2 is SVGAGI. Trimming removed 6 bases from V and 4 bases from J, with 12 bases in between. The CDR3 has 13 residues.

This chain connects TRBV11-1 to TRBJ2-5; D unclear. The V gene lost 5 bases and the J gene lost 2 bases, with 12 bases spanning the gap. CDR1 is SGHAT, CDR2 FQDESV, per germline (reference sequence). CDR3 length: 14 residues. The CDR3 loop reads CASSPPGPQETQYF. The CDR3 DNA sequence: TGTGCCAGCAGCCCCCCCGGGCCACAAGAGACCCAGTACTTC.

Only one count was recorded for this clonotype. The chain is built from TRBV12-5 and TRBJ2-3; 9 bases are a match to TRBD1. Germline values: CDR1 LGHNT, CDR2 FRNRAP. The CDR3 runs to 14 residues. V trimming: 7 bases; J trimming: 1 base; junction bases outside the gene matches: 3. CDR3 in amino acids: CASARTGGTDTQYF. CDR3 bases: TGTGCTAGTGCCCGGACAGGGGGCACAGATACGCAGTATTTT.

This clonotype was recorded many times. V and J are TRBV5-1 and TRBJ1-1, with TRBD1 as a possible D gene (6 bases). CDR3 length equals 15 residues. CDR1 and CDR2 from the germline V gene are SGHRS and YFSETQ. Trimming pared 6 bases from V and 1 base from J, leaving 16 bases between. The chain's CDR3 is CASNFIGQRNTEAFF. The DNA for the CDR3 is TGCGCCAGCAACTTCATCGGACAGCGGAACACTGAAGCTTTCTTT. Looking up the rest from reference TRBV5-1 and TRBJ1-1 gives the full variable domain: KAGVTQTPRYLIKTRGQQVTLSCSPISGHRSVSWYQQTPGQGLQFLFEYFSETQRNKGNFPGRFSGRQFSNSRSEMNVSTLELGDSALYLCASNFIGQRNTEAFFGQGTRLTVV.

This clonotype turned up a few times. The chain links TRBV19 to TRBJ2-2; the match to TRBD2 covers 8 bases. The CDR3 length is 13 residues. Looked up from germline, CDR1 is LNHDA and CDR2 is SQIVND (reference sequence). V lost 11 bases, J lost 6 bases, and 8 bases stayed unmatched. The CDR3 coding sequence is TGTGCCTCGCTCCGAGCGGGAGCCGGGGAGCTGTTTTTT. This gives the protein CASLRAGAGELFF.

J is TRBJ1-1 and V is TRBV6-5; D is unclear. The CDR3 has 14 residues. Trimming took off 0 bases at V and 4 bases at J, with 9 bases between the two ends. Germline V lookup: CDR1 MNHEY, CDR2 SVGAGI. Here the CDR3 DNA reads TGTGCCAGCAGTTACTCTGAAGGTTCCACTGAAGCTTTCTTT. This translates into CASSYSEGSTEAFF.

The chain carries TRBV28 and TRBJ2-6, with 7 nucleotides matching TRBD1. Germline CDR1 reads MDHEN; CDR2 reads SYDVKM. The CDR3 runs to 15 residues. J gave up 7 bases and V 7 bases, and 10 bases lay outside the gene matches. CDR3 sequence reads: CASNPPNRGANVLTF. The CDR3 region has the DNA TGTGCCAGCAACCCCCCCAACAGGGGAGCCAACGTCCTGACTTTC.

This chain connects TRBV20-1 to TRBJ1-2, with D uncertain. The CDR3 length is 15 residues. Between the trimmed V and J ends, which lost 1 base and 4 bases, there was a span of 16 bases. In germline, CDR1 is DFQATT, CDR2 SNEGSKA (reference sequence). CDR3 sequence: CSARATRSILYGYTF. CDR3 in DNA: TGCAGTGCTAGAGCTACAAGGTCCATCCTCTATGGCTACACCTTC.

This clonotype was detected once. A read error is likely, as this CDR3 ends without the conserved phenylalanine or tryptophan. This sequence joins TRBV3-1 and TRBJ2-6, with unresolved D. Germline CDR1 LGHDT, CDR2 YNNKEL (reference sequence). Trimming took off 5 bases at V and 1 base at J, with 3 bases between the two ends. This CDR3 is built from 13 residues. CDR3 nucleotides: TGTGCCAGCAGCAGTTCTGGGGCCAACGTCCTGACTCTC. As protein: CASSSSGANVLTL.

This clonotype was observed a handful of times. This rearrangement joins TRBV24-1 to TRBJ2-7; TRBD2 aligns across 7 bases. The V gene end was trimmed by 4 bases and the J gene end by 0 bases; junction bases not matched to a gene: 8. This CDR3 is 16 amino acids long. Germline-derived CDR1 and CDR2 are KGHDR and SFDVKD. The CDR3 nucleotides are TGTGCCACCAGTGACACCGGGACTACTAGCTCCTACGAGCAGTACTTC. Its protein product is CATSDTGTTSSYEQYF.

This clonotype was seen a handful of times. This chain uses TRBV2 with TRBJ2-5, with D perhaps assigned TRBD1 or TRBD2 (5 bases each). V was cut by 6 bases and J by 7 bases, with 15 bases left in between. CDR3 size: 13 residues. CDR1 is SNHLY, CDR2 FYNNEI, per germline. The CDR3 DNA is TGTGCCAGCAGAGTGGGACCAGATGGGACCCAGTACTTC. It translates to CASRVGPDGTQYF.

In this sample, this clonotype turned up a few times. The CDR3 protein is CASSPQWGGRVTEAFF. The CDR3 DNA reads as TGTGCCAGCTCACCACAATGGGGCGGGCGGGTCACTGAAGCTTTCTTT. The chain recombines TRBV18 with TRBJ1-1, with a tentative D call TRBD1 (5 bases). There are 16 residues in the CDR3. Deletions cut 1 base from V and 4 bases from J, with 16 bases between. Germline lookup yields CDR1 KGHSH and CDR2 LQKENI.

This clonotype turned up a few times. The J gene is TRBJ2-2, the V gene TRBV10-3; D is perhaps TRBD1 (5 bases). The CDR3 is made up of 15 amino acids. V was pared by 11 bases and J by 3 bases, with 19 bases between. Germline-derived CDR1 and CDR2 are ENHRY and SYGVKD. The CDR3 nucleotides read TGTGCCTCCCAGGCCGGGCAGGGCCACACCGGGGAGCTGTTTTTT. Its protein product is CASQAGQGHTGELFF.

The chain joins TRBV20-1 to TRBJ2-5; D gene unclear. From germline, CDR1 is DFQATT and CDR2 SNEGSKA (reference sequence). V was cut by 6 bases and J by 4 bases, with 18 bases left in between. The CDR3 length is 14 residues. As DNA, the CDR3 is TGCAGTGCCCCTTTCGCGGCCGACCTAGAGACCCAGTACTTC. Encoded protein: CSAPFAADLETQYF.

This clonotype was seen only a few times. The chain recombines TRBV6-4 with TRBJ2-1; tentative D call: TRBD2 (7 bases). The CDR3 loop spans 15 amino acids. Germline CDR1 MRHNA, CDR2 SNTAGT. V was cut by 5 bases and J by 8 bases, with 19 bases left in between. The chain's CDR3 is CASSPEGGGRDEQFF. CDR3 coding DNA: TGTGCCAGCAGTCCCGAAGGGGGGGGCAGGGATGAGCAGTTCTTC.

The chain links TRBV7-9 to TRBJ2-1; D is possibly TRBD2 (6 bases). Trimming cost V 4 bases and J 8 bases, with 9 bases left between them. CDR3 length equals 12 residues. CDR1 SEHNR and CDR2 FQNEAQ come from the germline V gene (reference sequence). CDR3 loop: CASSSERDEQFF. The CDR3 nucleotides read TGTGCCAGCAGCTCTGAGCGGGATGAGCAGTTCTTC.

This rearrangement joins TRBV20-1 to TRBJ2-3, with TRBD2 identical over 11 bases. V gave up 3 bases and J gave up 5 bases; unmatched junction bases: 4. Germline CDR1 reads DFQATT; CDR2 reads SNEGSKA (reference sequence). The CDR3 length is 14 residues. The CDR3 loop is CSASPLAGVDTQYF. The DNA for the CDR3 is TGCAGTGCTAGCCCACTAGCGGGGGTAGATACGCAGTATTTT.

This clonotype was counted a few times. This chain connects TRBV2 to TRBJ2-3; TRBD2 might be the D (7 bases). V was trimmed by 11 bases and J by 5 bases, leaving 17 bases between them. CDR1 SNHLY and CDR2 FYNNEI come from the germline V gene. CDR3 length: 13 amino acids. The CDR3 region has the DNA TGTGCCGGGGGGCGCGGGAGTGAAGATACGCAGTATTTT. Encoded protein: CAGGRGSEDTQYF.

The chain couples TRBV3-1 to TRBJ2-6, with D hard to call. This CDR3 spans 14 amino acids. Trimming took off 3 bases at V and 0 bases at J, with 3 bases between the two ends. Looked up from germline, CDR1 is LGHDT and CDR2 is YNNKEL (reference sequence). The CDR3 DNA follows: TGTGCCAGCAGCCAGCCCTCTGGGGCCAACGTCCTGACTTTC. It encodes CASSQPSGANVLTF.

In its sample, this clonotype was seen a few times. The genes are TRBV5-6 and TRBJ2-5, with 8 bases lining up with TRBD1. V was clipped by 1 base and J by 3 bases; unmatched bases: 2. Germline CDR1 SGHDT, CDR2 YYEEEE. The CDR3 sequence is 14 residues long. The DNA for the CDR3 is TGTGCCAGCAGCTTGTGGACAGGGAAAGAGACCCAGTACTTC. It encodes CASSLWTGKETQYF.

This clonotype has more than one count but fewer than ten. CDR3 residues: CASSTRDRGGYTF. CDR3 in DNA: TGTGCCAGCAGCACCCGGGACAGGGGTGGCTACACCTTC. This chain uses TRBV5-4 with TRBJ1-2; TRBD1 agrees at 10 bases. CDR1 and CDR2 (germline): SGHNT, YYREEE (reference sequence). This CDR3 has 13 residues. With 4 bases clipped from V and 7 bases from J, the junction kept 4 bases outside the gene matches.

This clonotype was observed at least ten times. The chain has TRBV12-3 or TRBV12-4 and TRBJ1-1; no clear D gene. CDR3 length: 11 amino acids. The germline V and J ends were trimmed by 6 bases and 7 bases, with 9 bases remaining between them. The CDR3 region has the DNA TGTGCCAGCAGAATAAATCTTGAAGCTTTCTTT. It encodes CASRINLEAFF.

Many counts were recorded for this clonotype. Written as DNA, the CDR3 is TGCGCCAGCAGCTTGGAATTGGGTCGGGAAGGCTACACCTTC. This codes for CASSLELGREGYTF. The V and J genes are TRBV5-1 and TRBJ1-2; D gene unclear. CDR1 and CDR2 from the germline V gene are SGHRS and YFSETQ. The CDR3 has 14 amino acids. Trimming took off 0 bases at V and 8 bases at J, with 14 bases between the two ends.

This clonotype was detected only a few times. V usage is TRBV29-1 and J usage is TRBJ2-1; 13 nucleotides align to TRBD2. CDR3 length: 15 residues. V lost 8 bases, J lost 12 bases, and 16 bases stayed unmatched. From germline, CDR1 is SQVTM and CDR2 ANQGSEA. CDR3 coding DNA: TGCAGCACCAGGACTAGCGGGAGTGGAGGTCCCGGGCAGTTCTTC. This encodes CSTRTSGSGGPGQFF.

This clonotype was counted many times. This chain joins TRBV29-1 and TRBJ2-3, with 7 nucleotides matching TRBD2. V lost 5 bases to trimming and J lost 2 bases; unmatched junction nucleotides: 4. The CDR3 length is 13 residues. From germline, CDR1 is SQVTM and CDR2 ANQGSEA. The CDR3 bases are TGCAGCGTTTCCGGGAGGCACACAGATACGCAGTATTTT. This encodes CSVSGRHTDTQYF.

This clonotype was found a few times. The chain is built from TRBV12-3 or TRBV12-4 and TRBJ1-2, with a tentative D call TRBD1 (6 bases). V lost 3 bases to trimming and J lost 8 bases, with 13 bases between them. The CDR3 runs 13 residues. CDR3 DNA sequence: TGTGCCAGCAGTTTCTGGGGGGCGCGGGGCTACACCTTC. Translation gives CASSFWGARGYTF.

In this sample, this clonotype turned up a few times. This rearrangement joins TRBV4-3 to TRBJ2-1; a weak D match, TRBD2 (6 bases). The CDR3 runs 12 residues. The V gene lost 4 bases and the J gene lost 6 bases, with 7 bases spanning the gap. The V gene's germline CDR1 is LGHNA and CDR2 YSLEER. CDR3 amino acids: CASSRRGNEQFF. In DNA form, the CDR3 reads TGCGCCAGCAGCCGGCGGGGCAATGAGCAGTTCTTC.